A selection of T cell receptor beta chains follows, all from one sample in a study of PD-L1 blockade in urothelial cancer. Clones were sequenced by immunoSEQ multiplex PCR, and TCRdb holds only the in-frame ones, with some missing. The sample includes some 44,000 clones, 75% to 85% of them seen just once. The sample here was PBMCs, taken around atezolizumab (anti-PD-L1) treatment. All receptors derive from a man aged 55 to 69 with urothelial cancer. The CDR3 runs from the conserved cysteine through the conserved F or W. D genes are given only for firm matches. The size of a clone is reported for some rows only, either as once, few or many, or as a class for expanded clones.

D	size	V	J	DNA	CDR3
NA	NA	TRBV25-1	TRBJ2-2	TGTGCCAGCAGTGCTACAGGGAGCACCGGGGAGCTGTTTTTT	CASSATGSTGELFF
NA	NA	TRBV6-6	TRBJ1-2	TGTGCCAGCAAGAAGGGGCCGCGTGATTATGGCTACACCTTC	CASKKGPRDYGYTF
NA	NA	TRBV7-2	TRBJ1-2	TGTGCCAGCAGCTTAACTCCCTGGGGGGATACTAACTATGGCTACACCTTC	CASSLTPWGDTNYGYTF
TRBD2	NA	TRBV27	TRBJ2-7	TGTGCCAGCAGTCCCCCGACTAGCTCCAGCTCCTACGAGCAGTACTTC	CASSPPTSSSSYEQYF
TRBD2	NA	TRBV11-2	TRBJ2-5	TGTGCCAGCCGGGGACTAGCGGGAGTAGAGACCCAGTACTTC	CASRGLAGVETQYF
NA	once	TRBV5-1	TRBJ1-4	TGCGCCAGCAGCATCACCCAGGGGACAACTAATGAAAAACTGTTTTTT	CASSITQGTTNEKLFF
NA	once	TRBV15	TRBJ2-3	TGTGCCACCAGCAGAGATAATTCGGATACGCAGTATTTT	CATSRDNSDTQYF
NA	once	TRBV21-1	TRBJ1-1	TGTGCCAGCATCTCCCCTTTGGCAGGAGGAGTAGGGAACACTGAAGCTTTCTTT	CASISPLAGGVGNTEAFF
TRBD1	NA	TRBV27	TRBJ2-3	TGTGCCAGCAGACAACAGGGGGTCACAGATACGCAGTATTTT	CASRQQGVTDTQYF
TRBD2	NA	TRBV4-1	TRBJ2-3	TGCGCCAGCAGCCAGGGAGCGGGAACAGATACGCAGTATTTT	CASSQGAGTDTQYF
TRBD1	few	TRBV11-2	TRBJ2-2	TGTGCCAGCAGCCTGGGACAGGGCAACACCGGGGAGCTGTTTTTT	CASSLGQGNTGELFF